Presented here are 27 T cell receptor beta chains from one specimen sequenced in a study of tumor-infiltrating lymphocytes in oesophageal squamous cell carcinoma. From the PCR reads, TCRdb called clonotypes with MiXCR, one entry per CDR3 protein. The sample includes roughly 20,000 distinct CDR3 sequences, 35% to 40% of them seen just once. Source material: esophageal tumor tissue. The receptors derive from a male donor with esophageal squamous cell carcinoma.

This clonotype has a count of ten or more. The junction shows a germline mismatch at one end, possibly a read error. The CDR3: CASSAGGSYNSPLHF. CDR3 DNA sequence: TGTGCCAGCTCGGCAGGGGGTTCCTATAATTCACCCCTCCACTTC. The chain couples TRBV6-1 to TRBJ1-6; 7 bases are shared with TRBD1. There are 15 residues in the CDR3. The V gene's germline CDR1 is MNHNS and CDR2 SASEGT.

The chain is built from TRBV7-2 and TRBJ2-1; 10 bases align to TRBD1. The J call may be incorrect, as the DNA end agrees better with TRBJ2-5. Germline CDR1 and CDR2: SGHTA and FQGNSA. The CDR3 is 15 amino acids. The DNA for the CDR3 is TGTGCCAGTCAGACAGGGGGCACCCTCCAAGAGACCCAGTACTTC. The encoded protein is CASQTGGTLQETQYF.

By share of the sample, this clonotype is medium-sized (0.01 to 0.1%). CDR3 in DNA: TGTGCCAGCAGTTCGGGACAGGGCGTCTACAATGAGCAGTTCTTC. Amino acids: CASSSGQGVYNEQFF. The V call is TRBV12-3 or TRBV12-4, the J call TRBJ2-1, with TRBD1 matching 9 bases. Trimming took 4 bases from V and 3 from J; bases not matched to a gene: 4. The length of the CDR3 is 15 residues.

In this sample, this clonotype turned up many times. A read error may be the cause here, since a much bigger clone is one base away. J is TRBJ2-7 and V is TRBV7-2; tentative D call: TRBD2 (7 bases). V was pared by 4 bases and J by 7 bases, with 20 bases between. Germline V gives CDR1 SGHTA, CDR2 FQGNSA. The CDR3 covers 15 residues. As DNA, the CDR3 is TGTGCCAGCAGCTCCTGGAAGGGGGGGTACAATGAGCAGTACTTC. This gives the protein CASSSWKGGYNEQYF.

The gene calls are TRBV19 and TRBJ2-3; D is perhaps TRBD1 or TRBD2 (5 bases each). The V and J ends lost 5 bases and 11 bases respectively, with 23 bases between them. In germline, CDR1 is LNHDA, CDR2 SQIVND (reference sequence). This CDR3 is 15 amino acids long. The CDR3 DNA is TGTGCCAGTAGTGACAGTGGTTGGGAGTACAATGAGCAGTATTTT. As protein: CASSDSGWEYNEQYF.

This clonotype was seen ten or more times. The chain couples TRBV19 to TRBJ1-5, with a possible D match to TRBD1 (5 bases). CDR1 is LNHDA and CDR2 is SQIVND in the germline V gene (reference sequence). CDR3 size: 14 residues. Trimming removed 6 bases from V and 5 bases from J, with 14 bases in between. The CDR3 here is CASRMQGTYQPQHF. For the CDR3, the DNA is TGTGCCAGTAGGATGCAGGGCACCTATCAGCCCCAGCATTTT.

This clonotype has only a few counts. This is likely a read error, given that the CDR3 carries no conserved phenylalanine or tryptophan at its end. The DNA is left out, because the CDR3 cannot be placed on it with certainty; the CDR3 is given as TCRdb lists it. The chain combines TRBV7-2 with TRBJ2-3; the D call of TRBD1 is as the table states it, not checked on the DNA. Including both end residues, the CDR3 is 16 amino acids long. Germline V CDR1 and CDR2: SGHTA, FQGNSA. The CDR3 sequence: CASSRDRGLETQYFGT.

Comment on this clonotype: The CDR3 carries no conserved terminal phenylalanine or tryptophan, so it likely arises from a read error. It is unclear where the CDR3 begins or ends on the DNA, so no DNA is shown, and the CDR3 is as TCRdb lists it. The chain joins TRBV7-8 to TRBJ2-5; the D call of TRBD1 is as the table states it, not checked on the DNA. From its first to its last residue, the CDR3 has 17 amino acids. Germline V gene data show CDR1 as SGHVS and CDR2 as FQNEAQ. The CDR3: CASSLSGQQGQPQHFGN.

The sample holds many counts of this clonotype. The chain couples TRBV2 to TRBJ1-5; D unresolved. Trimming took off 6 bases at V and 0 bases at J, with 9 bases between the two ends. The V gene's germline CDR1 is SNHLY and CDR2 FYNNEI. This CDR3 has 14 residues. The CDR3 coding sequence is TGTGCCAGCAGGACGGGCAATAGCAATCAGCCCCAGCATTTT. It translates to CASRTGNSNQPQHF.

There are many counts of this clonotype. V is TRBV5-6 and J is TRBJ2-7; 7 positions agree with TRBD1. The CDR3 covers 13 residues. Germline V gives CDR1 SGHDT, CDR2 YYEEEE. J gave up 5 bases and V 4 bases, and 6 bases lay outside the gene matches. Written as DNA, the CDR3 is TGTGCCAGCAGCCCGGGACAGTCCCACGAGCAGTACTTC. The encoded protein is CASSPGQSHEQYF. The full variable domain, completed using reference TRBV5-6 and TRBJ2-7, is DAGVTQSPTHLIKTRGQQVTLRCSPKSGHDTVSWYQQALGQGPQFIFQYYEEEERQRGNFPDRFSGHQFPNYSSELNVNALLLGDSALYLCASSPGQSHEQYFGPGTRLTVT.

On this clonotype itself: At one of its ends the junction is not consistent with the germline gene, which may arise from a read error. The chain is built from TRBV5-3 and TRBJ1-1, with TRBD1 matching over 7 bases. TRBV5-3 is filed as an ORF, its function uncertain. The CDR3 has 14 amino acids. CDR3 sequence (DNA): TGTGCCAGCAGCTCCGGACAGGTGAACACTGAAGCTTTCTTT. Protein product: CASSSGQVNTEAFF.

This clonotype has a count of ten or more. This may arise from a read error, as a much more abundant clone is one base away. The V call is TRBV6-1, the J call TRBJ2-7; 8 nucleotides align to TRBD2. V shed 5 bases and J 7 bases; nucleotides not matched to a gene: 13. The CDR3 loop spans 15 amino acids. Germline CDR1 and CDR2: MNHNS and SASEGT. The CDR3 loop reads CASSLTLAGGNEQYF. The CDR3 nucleotides read TGTGCCAGCAGTTTGACCCTAGCGGGTGGTAATGAGCAGTACTTC.

This clonotype was recorded at least ten times. This chain uses TRBV24-1 with TRBJ1-1, with D possibly being TRBD1 (5 bases). Germline CDR1 KGHDR, CDR2 SFDVKD. V was clipped by 5 bases and J by 8 bases, with 11 bases between them. The CDR3 has 12 amino acids. CDR3 residues: CATSARWGEAFF. The CDR3 DNA reads as TGTGCCACCAGTGCCCGATGGGGGGAAGCTTTCTTT.

Only one count was recorded for this clonotype. The V and J genes are TRBV2 and TRBJ2-4; D not resolved. This CDR3 contains 15 residues. V lost 2 bases and J 13 bases, leaving 21 bases between the germline ends. Germline V gene sequence: CDR1 SNHLY, CDR2 FYNNEI. DNA of the CDR3: TGTGCCAGCAGTGAACCTCTCAGCTCCTACAATGAGCAGTACTTC. Encoded protein: CASSEPLSSYNEQYF.

This clonotype appeared many times. V is TRBV10-3 and J is TRBJ1-4; D gene unclear. This CDR3 region has 14 residues. In germline, CDR1 is ENHRY, CDR2 SYGVKD. V lost 2 bases, J lost 7 bases, and 11 bases lay in between. The CDR3 loop reads CAISEAGLSEKLFF. The CDR3 DNA is TGTGCCATCAGTGAGGCAGGTTTGAGTGAAAAACTGTTTTTT.

J is TRBJ2-3 and V is TRBV7-3; TRBD2 aligns across 9 bases. CDR1 SGHTA and CDR2 FQGTGA come from the germline V gene. Losses at the gene ends were 0 bases for V and 8 bases for J; bases not matched to a gene: 3. CDR3 length equals 14 residues. The CDR3 coding sequence is TGTGCCAGCAGCTTAACGGGGACTAGCTCTACGCAGTATTTT. Protein product: CASSLTGTSSTQYF.

In DNA, the CDR3 is TGCAGTGCTGGAATCCCGGCCCTGACTTTC. This gives the protein CSAGIPALTF. The rearrangement uses TRBV20-1 and TRBJ2-6; D is uncertain. The V end lost 5 bases, the J end lost 15 bases, and 11 bases lay between the germline ends. Germline V gene data show CDR1 as DFQATT and CDR2 as SNEGSKA (reference sequence). The CDR3 sequence is 10 residues long.

The chain carries TRBV20-1 and TRBJ2-6; 8 bases map to TRBD2. The last part of the DNA fits TRBJ2-7 better; the J call may be wrong. CDR3 size: 16 residues. Germline V gives CDR1 DFQATT, CDR2 SNEGSKA (reference sequence). The CDR3 sequence is CSAYDPGLARGYEQYF. In DNA, the CDR3 is TGCAGTGCTTACGATCCCGGACTAGCTCGTGGGTACGAGCAGTACTTC.

This clonotype was seen repeatedly, ten times or more. V is TRBV6-1 and J is TRBJ2-4; D possibly corresponds to TRBD1 (7 bases). The CDR3 is made up of 16 amino acids. The V gene lost 6 bases and the J gene lost 0 bases, with 15 bases spanning the gap. From germline, CDR1 is MNHNS and CDR2 SASEGT. This CDR3 reads CASRKQGTLAKNIQYF. The CDR3, as DNA: TGTGCCAGCAGGAAACAGGGGACTCTAGCCAAAAACATTCAGTACTTC.

This clonotype was counted many times. V usage is TRBV5-6 and J usage is TRBJ2-7, with D unclear. Germline lookup yields CDR1 SGHDT and CDR2 YYEEEE. The germline V and J ends were trimmed by 2 bases and 0 bases, with 9 bases remaining between them. The CDR3 runs 14 residues. The CDR3 reads CASSLADLSYEQYF. The DNA for the CDR3 is TGTGCCAGCAGCTTAGCAGACCTCTCCTACGAGCAGTACTTC.

The genes are TRBV7-2 and TRBJ2-2, with 8 bases that match TRBD1. This CDR3 comprises 14 residues. The junction had 5 bases not matched to a gene; V was cut back by 5 bases and J by 6 bases. Germline lookup yields CDR1 SGHTA and CDR2 FQGNSA. Here the CDR3 DNA reads TGTGCCAGCAGCCGGACAGGGTTTTCCGGGGAGCTGTTTTTT. Encoded protein: CASSRTGFSGELFF.

The chain recombines TRBV6-2 or TRBV6-3 with TRBJ2-7; the match to TRBD2 covers 9 bases. This CDR3 has 15 residues. Germline V lookup: CDR1 MNHEY, CDR2 SVGEGT. The V and J ends lost 0 bases and 4 bases, in that order; junction bases with no gene match: 4. CDR3 sequence reads: CASSYSGGGDYEQYF. DNA of the CDR3: TGTGCCAGCAGTTACTCCGGCGGGGGGGATTACGAGCAGTACTTC.

This clonotype was recorded only once. The J gene is TRBJ2-1, the V gene TRBV19, with a tentative D call TRBD2 (5 bases). This CDR3 region has 12 residues. The germline gives CDR1 LNHDA, CDR2 SQIVND (reference sequence). Deletions cut 8 bases from V and 8 bases from J, with 13 bases between. The chain's CDR3 is CASRGLAYEQFF. In nucleotides, the CDR3 is TGTGCCAGTCGCGGGCTAGCCTATGAGCAGTTCTTC.

This CDR3 is CATSDSGQGSETQYF. The CDR3 DNA reads TGTGCCACCAGTGATTCCGGACAGGGGAGTGAGACCCAGTACTTC. The V and J genes are TRBV24-1 and TRBJ2-3; 9 positions match TRBD1. Gene TRBJ2-5 matches the end of the DNA better, so the J call may be wrong. From germline, CDR1 is KGHDR and CDR2 SFDVKD. This CDR3 contains 15 residues.

The table lists this clonotype with many counts. The chain joins TRBV27 to TRBJ2-2, with D perhaps matching TRBD1 or TRBD2 (5 bases each). Germline CDR1 MNHEY, CDR2 SMNVEV (reference sequence). The CDR3 contains 16 residues. V was shortened by 5 bases and J by 0 bases, with 13 bases between the two germline ends. The CDR3 here is CASSTGTSANTGELFF. The CDR3 DNA is TGTGCCAGCAGTACGGGGACGAGCGCGAACACCGGGGAGCTGTTTTTT.

The genes are TRBV7-6 and TRBJ2-7; 7 bases fit TRBD1. V gave up 5 bases and J gave up 5 bases; unmatched junction bases: 9. The CDR3 is 14 residues long. CDR1 SGHVS and CDR2 FNYEAQ come from the germline V gene. The CDR3 DNA follows: TGTGCCAGCAGCCCACGGACAGGTACGCACGAGCAGTACTTC. Translated, it gives CASSPRTGTHEQYF.

This sequence joins TRBV7-4 and TRBJ2-7; either TRBD1 or TRBD2 may supply D (5 bases each). The J call may be faulty, since TRBJ2-5 better matches the DNA end. The germline V gene has CDR1 SGHVT and CDR2 SQSDAQ. CDR3 length: 15 residues. CDR3 in amino acids: CASSLGGTGQETQYF. The CDR3 DNA reads as TGTGCCAGCAGCTTAGGGGGGACGGGTCAAGAGACCCAGTACTTC.